This TCR beta chain stems from a study of CD8 T cells in ankylosing spondylitis. Trimming at V came to 5 bases and at J to 5 bases, leaving 5 bases not matched to a gene. The CDR3 spans 14 residues. The germline gives CDR1 SGHRS, CDR2 YFSETQ. Study results and caveats: Reported data indicate significant enrichment of disease-linked clones within matched ankylosing spondylitis synovial fluid. Before this, some motif variants had been reported in reactive arthritis synovial fluid and blood. In ankylosing spondylitis blood, a motif of roughly eight highly homologous TCR beta variants appeared characteristic.

With respect to this clonotype: Its matching antigen is unknown.

One entry per CDR3 protein results from TCRdb running MiXCR on the 5' RACE reads. The table lists 200,000 to 250,000 distinct CDR3 sequences, about 30% of them singletons. The V and J genes are TRBV5-1 and TRBJ1-2, with 11 bases lining up with TRBD1. The sample taken for sequencing was blood, either unsorted or a sorted T cell fraction (not recorded which). The source of this sequence is a male donor with ankylosing spondylitis or in good health (not recorded which). The CDR3 loop reads CASRPGQGAYGYTF. The CDR3 DNA reads as TGCGCCAGCAGACCTGGACAGGGGGCATATGGCTACACCTTC.